This TCR beta chain derives from a study of blood T cell repertoires in COVID-19. For the study at large: Sources were T cells, B-cell-depleted T cells, or PBMCs; the material itself was cDNA or gDNA.

Sequencing used immunoSEQ multiplex PCR; TCRdb keeps in-frame clones, though not all of them. In the table there are roughly 230,000 clones, more than 70% of which are singletons. V lost 3 bases, J lost 10 bases, and 12 bases lay in between. CDR3 length: 12 residues. The sequence was collected from a man aged 35 to 55 with active or convalescent COVID-19. Sequencing used peripheral blood. The chain uses TRBV12-3 or TRBV12-4 and TRBJ1-2; D remains ambiguous. The CDR3 DNA is TGTGCCAGCAGTTTTTATGAGAACGACTACACCTTC. Protein: CASSFYENDYTF.